This TCR beta chain came from a study of OX40 agonist ivuxolimab in advanced cancers. Study context: At doses from 0.01 to 10 mg/kg, patients were given intravenous ivuxolimab every 2 weeks.

This CDR3 comprises 16 residues. Germline CDR1 is KGHSH and CDR2 is LQKENI. Trimming stripped 2 bases from V and 2 bases from J, with 15 bases between. The table came from immunoSEQ multiplex PCR; TCRdb's copy has only in-frame clones and leaves some out. The table has over 30,000 clones, roughly nine tenths seen once. Sequencing was performed on CD4+ or CD8+ T cells sorted from blood, taken in a trial of the OX40 agonist ivuxolimab. The clonotype comes from an adult with an advanced solid tumor such as melanoma, head and neck, liver or kidney cancer. The V gene is TRBV18, the J gene TRBJ1-2; possibly TRBD1 for D (6 bases). CDR3 loop: CASSPDGGLANYGYTF. CDR3 coding DNA: TGTGCCAGCTCACCAGACGGGGGGCTAGCGAACTATGGCTACACCTTC.